The 18 T cell receptor beta chains presented below share a single source sample, sequenced in a study of Graves' ophthalmopathy and Graves' hyperthyroidism. Amplified TCR beta CDR3 regions were obtained using RNA transcripts as template. HTBI primers were used in a first-round RT-PCR, which preceded a second-round multiplex PCR. From the multiplex PCR reads, TCRdb called clonotypes with MiXCR, one entry per CDR3 protein. The table shows 400,000 to 500,000 distinct CDR3 sequences, with roughly 21% occurring only once. The sequencing sample was made of peripheral blood. Receptors originate from a woman aged 18-30 years with stable Graves' hyperthyroidism.

This clonotype was detected ten times or more. The chain recombines TRBV24-1 with TRBJ2-7; TRBD1 matches 7 bases. CDR3 size: 13 residues. Germline CDR1 and CDR2: KGHDR and SFDVKD. V lost 5 bases and J lost 2; bases outside the gene matches: 2. The CDR3 loop is CATSAGTAYEQYF. The CDR3 region has the DNA TGTGCCACCAGTGCGGGGACAGCCTACGAGCAGTACTTC.

In its sample, this clonotype was seen many times. The genes are TRBV24-1 and TRBJ1-2; weak D call: TRBD1 (5 bases). The CDR3 is 15 amino acids. Germline loops: CDR1 KGHDR, CDR2 SFDVKD. With 1 base removed from V and 5 bases from J, the gap between germline ends came to 13 bases. CDR3 sequence (DNA): TGTGCCACCAGTGATTTCCCCTCCCGGGGGTATGGCTACACCTTC. Translation: CATSDFPSRGYGYTF.

This clonotype was seen many times. The V and J genes are TRBV27 and TRBJ2-3, with a possible D match to TRBD1 (6 bases). The CDR3 sequence is 15 residues long. The V gene lost 5 bases and the J gene lost 3 bases, with 15 bases spanning the gap. Germline values: CDR1 MNHEY, CDR2 SMNVEV (reference sequence). The CDR3 is CASSPHRDRTDTQYF. DNA for the CDR3: TGTGCCAGCAGTCCCCACAGGGATAGGACAGATACGCAGTATTTT.

CDR3 amino acids: CAISEGSGYTF. CDR3 sequence (DNA): TGTGCCATCAGTGAAGGGAGTGGCTACACCTTC. The chain couples TRBV10-3 to TRBJ1-2, with D uncertain. This CDR3 has 11 amino acids. The germline gives CDR1 ENHRY, CDR2 SYGVKD. V lost 3 bases to trimming and J lost 7 bases, with 6 bases between them.

The rearrangement links TRBV7-8 to TRBJ2-2; 9 positions match TRBD2. The length of the CDR3 is 15 residues. CDR1 is SGHVS and CDR2 is FQNEAQ in the germline V gene. V trimming: 1 base; J trimming: 10 bases; junction bases outside the gene matches: 7. The CDR3 loop reads CASSLGGRASEELFF. DNA of the CDR3: TGTGCCAGCAGCTTAGGCGGGAGGGCCTCAGAGGAGCTGTTTTTT.

This clonotype was counted many times. This sequence joins TRBV19 and TRBJ1-1, with unresolved D. The CDR3 totals 14 residues. V gave up 4 bases and J gave up 4 bases, with 13 bases separating them. Germline V gene sequence: CDR1 LNHDA, CDR2 SQIVND (reference sequence). The CDR3: CASSTQKSSTEAFF. The CDR3, as DNA: TGTGCCAGTAGTACCCAGAAATCGAGCACTGAAGCTTTCTTT. Using reference TRBV19 and TRBJ1-1 for the parts outside the CDR3, the full variable domain is DGGITQSPKYLFRKEGQNVTLSCEQNLNHDAMYWYRQDPGQGLRLIYYSQIVNDFQKGDIAEGYSVSREKKESFPLTVTSAQKNPTAFYLCASSTQKSSTEAFFGQGTRLTVV.

In DNA form, the CDR3 reads TGTGCCTGGAGAATAGGACCCTACGGCAATTCACCCCTCCACTTT. The encoded protein is CAWRIGPYGNSPLHF. J is TRBJ1-6 and V is TRBV30; D remains unclear. The germline gives CDR1 GTSNPN, CDR2 SVGIG (reference sequence). This CDR3 is built from 15 residues. Trimming cost V 3 bases and J 7 bases, with 16 bases left between them.

This clonotype was seen only a few times. The chain carries TRBV6-2 or TRBV6-3 and TRBJ2-7; the D gene is possibly TRBD2 (5 bases). Germline CDR1 is MNHEY and CDR2 is SVGEGT. Trimming removed 7 bases at V and 6 bases at J, with 19 bases between. The CDR3 is 14 residues long. The CDR3 is CASTAREEASEQYF. The DNA for the CDR3 is TGTGCCAGCACGGCCCGCGAGGAGGCCTCCGAGCAGTACTTC.

This clonotype was recorded many times. The chain recombines TRBV5-5 with TRBJ2-5; D could derive from TRBD1 or TRBD2 (5 bases each). The length of the CDR3 is 16 residues. V was pared by 2 bases and J by 3 bases, with 17 bases between. The germline CDR1 and CDR2 sequences are SGHKS and YYEKEE (reference sequence). Here the CDR3 reads CASSLAGTRMEETQYF. The DNA for the CDR3 is TGTGCCAGCAGCTTAGCCGGGACCCGAATGGAAGAGACCCAGTACTTC.

This clonotype was seen at least ten times. The conserved phenylalanine or tryptophan normally closing the CDR3 is absent here, so this likely arose from a read error. The chain recombines TRBV24-1 with TRBJ1-2; weak D call: TRBD1 (5 bases). Germline V CDR1 and CDR2: KGHDR, SFDVKD. CDR3 size: 15 residues. The germline V and J ends were trimmed by 6 bases and 8 bases, with 21 bases remaining between them. The CDR3 protein is CATSSAGPVWRGYTV. CDR3 sequence (DNA): TGTGCCACCAGTTCGGCGGGACCGGTCTGGCGAGGCTACACCGTC.

This clonotype was observed many times. The J gene is TRBJ2-7, the V gene TRBV7-2, with D perhaps matching TRBD2 (6 bases). In germline, CDR1 is SGHTA, CDR2 FQGNSA. The CDR3 extends over 14 amino acids. Trimming left V 5 bases short and J 3 bases short, with 14 bases between. The CDR3 loop reads CASSPFGTYYEQYF. The CDR3 nucleotides are TGTGCCAGCAGCCCCTTTGGGACTTACTACGAGCAGTACTTC.

This clonotype was recorded many times. The V gene is TRBV10-3, the J gene TRBJ2-5, with TRBD2 matching 9 bases. The CDR3 length is 14 residues. J gave up 2 bases and V 8 bases, and 6 bases lay outside the gene matches. Germline CDR1 ENHRY, CDR2 SYGVKD. The CDR3 bases are TGTGCCATCCGGGAGACTAGCGGACAAGAGACCCAGTACTTC. Protein sequence: CAIRETSGQETQYF.

Ten or more counts support this clonotype. The rearrangement links TRBV20-1 to TRBJ1-2; possible D gene TRBD1, 6 bases. V lost 3 bases, J lost 5 bases, and 16 bases lay in between. The CDR3 contains 14 residues. From germline, CDR1 is DFQATT and CDR2 SNEGSKA (reference sequence). The CDR3 DNA is TGCAGTGCTAGGCTCGGGGGCTCTGTATATGGCTACACCTTC. Its protein product is CSARLGGSVYGYTF.

This clonotype was found many times. This chain connects TRBV5-5 to TRBJ2-7, with 10 bases matching TRBD2. CDR3 length equals 14 residues. J was trimmed by 6 bases and V by 0 bases; bases with no gene match: 3. Germline CDR1 reads SGHKS; CDR2 reads YYEKEE (reference sequence). For the CDR3, the DNA is TGTGCCAGCAGCTTGGGACTAGCGGGCAGCGAGCAGTACTTC. This encodes CASSLGLAGSEQYF. The variable domain in full, with the rest retrieved from reference TRBV5-5 and TRBJ2-7, is DAGVTQSPTHLIKTRGQQVTLRCSPISGHKSVSWYQQVLGQGPQFIFQYYEKEERGRGNFPDRFSARQFPNYSSELNVNALLLGDSALYLCASSLGLAGSEQYFGPGTRLTVT.

This clonotype was observed a handful of times. The rearrangement joins TRBV6-1 to TRBJ1-6; D unclear. CDR1 and CDR2 (germline): MNHNS, SASEGT. The V end was cut by 8 bases, the J end by 7 bases, with 12 bases between. The CDR3 has 13 amino acids. CDR3 bases: TGTGCCAGCCTTCTTAGGGAGAATTCACCCCTCCACTTT. It translates to CASLLRENSPLHF.

In this sample, this clonotype turned up many times. The rearrangement links TRBV28 to TRBJ1-2; D gene ambiguous. V was cut by 10 bases and J by 4 bases, with 13 bases left in between. Germline lookup yields CDR1 MDHEN and CDR2 SYDVKM. The CDR3 totals 12 residues. The CDR3: CAIYSLGYGYTF. For the CDR3, the DNA is TGTGCCATCTATAGCTTGGGCTATGGCTACACCTTC.

About this clonotype itself: A much more abundant neighbour one base away suggests this may be a read error. The J gene is TRBJ2-2, the V gene TRBV7-2, with a possible D match to TRBD2 (5 bases). Germline CDR1 and CDR2: SGHTA and FQGNSA. This CDR3 contains 14 residues. CDR3 sequence reads: CASRSYSYTGELCF. The CDR3 DNA sequence: TGTGCCAGCAGATCCTATTCGTACACCGGGGAGCTGTGTTTT.

The chain recombines TRBV7-9 with TRBJ2-2, with a tentative D call TRBD2 (6 bases). From germline, CDR1 is SEHNR and CDR2 FQNEAQ (reference sequence). The CDR3 is made up of 15 amino acids. The V gene lost 2 bases and the J gene lost 3 bases, with 10 bases spanning the gap. Written as DNA, the CDR3 is TGTGCCAGCAGCTTATTCAGGGAGGACACCGGGGAGCTGTTTTTT. It specifies CASSLFREDTGELFF.